This TCR beta chain emerged from a study of T cell responses to AZD1222 COVID-19 vaccine. The study's findings and limits: Only 5 or 6 people who got AZD1222 tested seropositive at baseline. The donors showed a predominance of white British ancestry and of females, with possible underestimation of clonal diversity. Spike as a whole was targeted by vaccine-associated CD4 TCRs, dominant at 160-218 and 743-854. Receipt of two AZD1222 doses was followed by a rise in Spike-specific TCR breadth and depth.

Comments on this clone: Its antigen is as yet unknown.

Germline CDR1 reads SGHDT; CDR2 reads YYEEEE. This CDR3 spans 14 amino acids. J lost 7 bases, V lost 2 bases, and 6 bases had no gene match. Here immunoSEQ multiplex PCR was the method, and the copy in TCRdb shows in-frame clones only, minus some. The table records about 120,000 clones, around 90% of them present only once. This rearrangement joins TRBV5-6 to TRBJ2-5, with 9 bases aligning to TRBD2. The TCR originated in an adult who received the MenACWY meningococcal vaccine as a control. This material consisted of peripheral blood, taken 28 days after the second dose of the MenACWY control vaccine. The CDR3 DNA follows: TGTGCCAGCAGCTTCTATAGCGGGAGTGGGACCCAGTACTTC. Protein sequence: CASSFYSGSGTQYF.